These 10 T cell receptor beta chains came from one sample sequenced in a study of cytomegalovirus exposure and HLA in healthy donors. The PCR contained 60 Vbeta and 13 Jbeta primers. Profiling relied on immunoSEQ multiplex PCR, and the TCRdb table lists in-frame clones only, not all of them. The repertoire holds 160,000 or so clones, with about 80% as singletons. The sample comprised PBMCs. These receptors were collected from a man younger than 35 in good health and CMV-seropositive.

The rearrangement uses TRBV6-5 and TRBJ1-1, with 7 bases lining up with TRBD1. This CDR3 is built from 13 residues. Germline trimming cut 7 bases from V and 1 base from J; bases unmatched to any gene: 3. Germline CDR1 MNHEY, CDR2 SVGAGI. CDR3 sequence: CASTRQGNTEAFF. DNA of the CDR3: TGTGCCAGCACTCGACAGGGGAACACTGAAGCTTTCTTT.

This clone was observed a few times. V and J are TRBV6-6 and TRBJ2-1, with 7 bases lining up with TRBD2. Germline-derived CDR1 and CDR2 are MNHNY and SVGAGI (reference sequence). The CDR3 sequence is 13 residues long. V dropped 2 bases and J dropped 10; count of bases not matched to a gene: 5. The CDR3 reads CASSYGGGREQFF. As DNA, the CDR3 is TGTGCCAGCAGTTACGGGGGGGGGAGGGAGCAGTTCTTC.

The V and J genes are TRBV10-3 and TRBJ1-2, with TRBD1 matching over 7 bases. V dropped 8 bases and J dropped 5; count of bases not matched to a gene: 8. CDR3 size: 13 residues. Germline CDR1 and CDR2: ENHRY and SYGVKD. Here the CDR3 DNA reads TGTGCCATCTCCCGGGACAGAGAATATGGCTACACCTTC. This encodes CAISRDREYGYTF.

The CDR3 loop reads CASSHRQGADYGYTF. DNA for the CDR3: TGTGCCAGCAGCCACCGACAGGGTGCGGACTATGGCTACACCTTC. V is TRBV5-4 and J is TRBJ1-2, with 7 bases that match TRBD1. The CDR3 length is 15 residues. Germline values: CDR1 SGHNT, CDR2 YYREEE (reference sequence). The ends lost 4 bases at V and 3 bases at J; junction bases unmatched: 9.

Note on this clone: The junction differs from germline at one of its ends, possibly a read error. The chain couples TRBV6-1 to TRBJ2-7, with 8 positions matching TRBD2. Germline CDR1 reads MNHNS; CDR2 reads SASEGT. The CDR3 is 14 residues long. In DNA form, the CDR3 reads TGTGCCAGCAGTGAAGTCTCTAGCGGGCCTACGTTGCACTTC. Protein product: CASSEVSSGPTLHF.

The chain is built from TRBV29-1 and TRBJ2-3; possibly TRBD2 for D (6 bases). The CDR3 length is 15 residues. The V gene's germline CDR1 is SQVTM and CDR2 ANQGSEA. Trimming pared 3 bases from V and 1 base from J, leaving 14 bases between. The CDR3 protein is CSVDLVGGGTDTQYF. Here the CDR3 DNA reads TGCAGCGTTGATTTGGTGGGGGGAGGCACAGATACGCAGTATTTT.

The chain couples TRBV5-1 to TRBJ1-3; D gene ambiguous. The CDR3 spans 17 residues. Trimming pared 0 bases from V and 0 bases from J, leaving 13 bases between. Germline CDR1 SGHRS, CDR2 YFSETQ. This chain's CDR3 is CASSLVSVASSGNTIYF. The CDR3, as DNA: TGCGCCAGCAGCTTGGTATCTGTGGCCTCCTCTGGAAACACCATATATTTT.

This clone was detected only once. The V call is TRBV7-9, the J call TRBJ1-5; D uncertain. Germline CDR1 is SEHNR and CDR2 is FQNEAQ (reference sequence). The CDR3 totals 12 residues. V shed 3 bases and J shed 5 bases, with 5 bases lying between them. The CDR3: CASSFSDQPQHF. CDR3 DNA: TGTGCCAGCAGCTTTTCCGATCAGCCCCAGCATTTT.

The chain has TRBV19 and TRBJ2-7; 7 nucleotides line up with TRBD1. V lost 4 bases and J lost 5; bases outside the gene matches: 8. The CDR3 loop spans 14 amino acids. Germline V lookup: CDR1 LNHDA, CDR2 SQIVND (reference sequence). CDR3 nucleotide sequence: TGTGCCAGTAGTACCTTCGACAGGGCTCACGAGCAGTACTTC. Translated, it gives CASSTFDRAHEQYF.

The chain uses TRBV5-5 and TRBJ2-7; TRBD2 is a possible D gene (5 bases). The germline V and J ends were trimmed by 3 bases and 3 bases, with 16 bases remaining between them. Germline V gene data show CDR1 as SGHKS and CDR2 as YYEKEE (reference sequence). The CDR3 sequence is 15 residues long. The CDR3 is CASSSVLRGSYEQYF. In DNA form, the CDR3 reads TGTGCCAGCAGCTCGGTTCTGAGAGGGAGCTACGAGCAGTACTTC. Looking up the rest from reference TRBV5-5 and TRBJ2-7 gives the full variable domain: DAGVTQSPTHLIKTRGQQVTLRCSPISGHKSVSWYQQVLGQGPQFIFQYYEKEERGRGNFPDRFSARQFPNYSSELNVNALLLGDSALYLCASSSVLRGSYEQYFGPGTRLTVT.